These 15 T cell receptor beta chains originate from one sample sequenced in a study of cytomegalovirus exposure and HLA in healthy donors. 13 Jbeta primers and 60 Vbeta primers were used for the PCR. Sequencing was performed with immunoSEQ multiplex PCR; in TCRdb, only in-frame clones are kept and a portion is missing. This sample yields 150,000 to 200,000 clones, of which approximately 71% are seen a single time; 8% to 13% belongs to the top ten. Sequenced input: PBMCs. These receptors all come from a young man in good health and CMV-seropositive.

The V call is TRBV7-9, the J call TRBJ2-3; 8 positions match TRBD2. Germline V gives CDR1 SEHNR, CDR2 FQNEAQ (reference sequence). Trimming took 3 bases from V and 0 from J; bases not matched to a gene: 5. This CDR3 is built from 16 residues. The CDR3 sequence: CASSFGLAASTDTQYF. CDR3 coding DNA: TGTGCCAGCAGCTTTGGACTAGCAGCTAGCACAGATACGCAGTATTTT.

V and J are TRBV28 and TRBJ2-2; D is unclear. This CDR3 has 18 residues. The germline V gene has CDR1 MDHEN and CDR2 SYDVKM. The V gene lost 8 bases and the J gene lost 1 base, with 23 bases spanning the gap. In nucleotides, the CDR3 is TGTGCCAGCTTAAAAATGTCTAGTTTACTGGGGAACACCGGGGAGCTGTTTTTT. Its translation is CASLKMSSLLGNTGELFF.

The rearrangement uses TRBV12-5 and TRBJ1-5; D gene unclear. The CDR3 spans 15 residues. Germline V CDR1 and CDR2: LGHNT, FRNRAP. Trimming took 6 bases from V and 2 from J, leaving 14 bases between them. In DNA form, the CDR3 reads TGTGCTAGTGGGACCAACCAGGTGGGCAATCAGCCCCAGCATTTT. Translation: CASGTNQVGNQPQHF.

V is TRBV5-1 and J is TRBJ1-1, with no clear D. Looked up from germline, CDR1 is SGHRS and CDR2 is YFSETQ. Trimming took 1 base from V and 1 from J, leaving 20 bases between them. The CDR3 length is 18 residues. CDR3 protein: CASSLSLGGRGANTEAFF. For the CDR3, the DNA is TGCGCCAGCAGCTTGAGTCTTGGAGGCCGGGGAGCGAACACTGAAGCTTTCTTT.

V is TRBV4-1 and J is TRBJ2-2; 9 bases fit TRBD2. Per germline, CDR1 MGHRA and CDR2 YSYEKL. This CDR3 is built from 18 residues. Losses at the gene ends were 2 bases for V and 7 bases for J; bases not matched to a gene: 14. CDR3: CASSQQILAGLSHGELFF. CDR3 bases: TGCGCCAGCAGCCAACAAATTCTAGCGGGATTAAGTCACGGGGAGCTGTTTTTT.

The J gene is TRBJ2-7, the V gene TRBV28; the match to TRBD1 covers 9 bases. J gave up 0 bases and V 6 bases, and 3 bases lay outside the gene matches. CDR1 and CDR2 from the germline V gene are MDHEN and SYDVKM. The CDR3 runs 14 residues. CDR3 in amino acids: CASSDRGSSYEQYF. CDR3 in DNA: TGTGCCAGCAGCGACAGGGGGAGCTCCTACGAGCAGTACTTC.

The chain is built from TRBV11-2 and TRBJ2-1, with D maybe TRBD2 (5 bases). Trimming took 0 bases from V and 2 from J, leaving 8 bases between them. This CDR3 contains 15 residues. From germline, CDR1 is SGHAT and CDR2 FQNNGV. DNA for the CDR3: TGTGCCAGCAGCTTAGACCCCGGGACCTACAATGAGCAGTTCTTC. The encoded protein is CASSLDPGTYNEQFF. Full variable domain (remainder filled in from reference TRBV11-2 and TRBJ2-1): EAGVAQSPRYKIIEKRQSVAFWCNPISGHATLYWYQQILGQGPKLLIQFQNNGVVDDSQLPKDRFSAERLKGVDSTLKIQPAKLEDSAVYLCASSLDPGTYNEQFFGPGTRLTVL.

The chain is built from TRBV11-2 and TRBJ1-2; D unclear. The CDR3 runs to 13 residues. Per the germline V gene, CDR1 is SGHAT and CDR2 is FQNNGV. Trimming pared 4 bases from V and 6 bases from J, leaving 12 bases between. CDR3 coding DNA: TGTGCCAGCAGCTCCCACGGCGGAGATGGCTACACCTTC. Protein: CASSSHGGDGYTF.

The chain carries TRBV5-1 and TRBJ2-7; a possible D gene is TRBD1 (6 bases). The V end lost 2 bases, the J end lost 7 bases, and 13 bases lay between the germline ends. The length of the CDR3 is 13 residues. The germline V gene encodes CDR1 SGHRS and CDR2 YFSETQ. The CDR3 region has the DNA TGCGCCAGCAGCTTCGGGCAGGGGCGAGAGCAGTACTTC. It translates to CASSFGQGREQYF. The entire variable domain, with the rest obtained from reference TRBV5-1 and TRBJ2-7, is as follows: KAGVTQTPRYLIKTRGQQVTLSCSPISGHRSVSWYQQTPGQGLQFLFEYFSETQRNKGNFPGRFSGRQFSNSRSEMNVSTLELGDSALYLCASSFGQGREQYFGPGTRLTVT.

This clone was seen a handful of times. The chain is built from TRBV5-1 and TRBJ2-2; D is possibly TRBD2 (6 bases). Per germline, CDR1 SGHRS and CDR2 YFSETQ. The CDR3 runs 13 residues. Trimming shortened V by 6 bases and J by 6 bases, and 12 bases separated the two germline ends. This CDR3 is CASMEGSAGELFF. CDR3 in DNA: TGCGCCAGCATGGAGGGGTCGGCCGGGGAGCTGTTTTTT.

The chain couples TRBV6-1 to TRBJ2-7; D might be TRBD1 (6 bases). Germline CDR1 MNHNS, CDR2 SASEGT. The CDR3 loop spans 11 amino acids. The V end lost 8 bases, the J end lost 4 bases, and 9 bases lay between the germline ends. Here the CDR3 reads CASGQTYEQYF. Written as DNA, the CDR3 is TGTGCCAGCGGACAGACATACGAGCAGTACTTC.

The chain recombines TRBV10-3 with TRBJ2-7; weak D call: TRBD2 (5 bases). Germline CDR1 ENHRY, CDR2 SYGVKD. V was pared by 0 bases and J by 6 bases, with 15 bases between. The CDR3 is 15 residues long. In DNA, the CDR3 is TGTGCCATCAGTGAGTCGACGTTGGGTAGCGTCGAGCAGTACTTC. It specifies CAISESTLGSVEQYF.

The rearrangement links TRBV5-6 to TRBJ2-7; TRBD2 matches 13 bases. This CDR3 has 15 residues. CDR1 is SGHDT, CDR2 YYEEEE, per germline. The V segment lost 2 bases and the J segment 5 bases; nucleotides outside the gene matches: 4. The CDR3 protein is CASSFTSGRADEQYF. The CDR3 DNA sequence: TGTGCCAGCAGCTTTACTAGCGGGAGGGCGGACGAGCAGTACTTC.

DNA of the CDR3: TGTGCCAGTAGTAGGTACAGTACCTTGAACACTGAAGCTTTCTTT. Protein sequence: CASSRYSTLNTEAFF. This chain connects TRBV19 to TRBJ1-1; no clear D gene. Per the germline V gene, CDR1 is LNHDA and CDR2 is SQIVND (reference sequence). There are 15 residues in the CDR3. Trimming took 4 bases from V and 0 from J, leaving 12 bases between them.

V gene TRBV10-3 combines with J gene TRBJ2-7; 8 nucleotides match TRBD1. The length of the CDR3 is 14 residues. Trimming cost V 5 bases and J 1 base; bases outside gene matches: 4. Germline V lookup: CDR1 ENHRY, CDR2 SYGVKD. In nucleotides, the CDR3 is TGTGCCATCAGTTCCGGGACAGGTTCCTACGAGCAGTACTTC. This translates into CAISSGTGSYEQYF.